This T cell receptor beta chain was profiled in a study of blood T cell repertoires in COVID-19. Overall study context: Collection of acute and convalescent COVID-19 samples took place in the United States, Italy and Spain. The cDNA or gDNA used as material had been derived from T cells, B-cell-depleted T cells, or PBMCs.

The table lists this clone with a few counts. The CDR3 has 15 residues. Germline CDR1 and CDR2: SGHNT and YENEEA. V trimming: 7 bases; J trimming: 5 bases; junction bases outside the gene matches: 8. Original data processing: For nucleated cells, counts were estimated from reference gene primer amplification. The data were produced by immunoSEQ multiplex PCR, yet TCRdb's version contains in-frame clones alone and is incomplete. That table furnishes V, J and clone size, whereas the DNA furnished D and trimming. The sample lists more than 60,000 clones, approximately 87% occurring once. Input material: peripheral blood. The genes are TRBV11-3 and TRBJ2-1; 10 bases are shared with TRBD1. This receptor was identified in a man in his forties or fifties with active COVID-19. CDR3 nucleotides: TGTGCCAGCATGATGGACAGGGGGTCCCACAATGAGCAGTTCTTC. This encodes CASMMDRGSHNEQFF.